This T cell receptor (beta chain) was documented in a study of PD-1 blockade in classical Hodgkin lymphoma. Study-level findings and limits: Patients who initiated nivolumab within 1 year of ASCT were excluded. As was reported, newly diagnosed patients showed lower baseline TCR diversity than healthy donors did. The study found that TCR diversity rose significantly by C4D1 in CD4+ but not CD8+ cells.

Comment on this clone: What it recognizes is unknown.

The CDR3 has 14 amino acids. Looked up from germline, CDR1 is SGDLS and CDR2 is YYNGEE. V was cut by 4 bases and J by 7 bases, with 18 bases left in between. The assay was immunoSEQ multiplex PCR, and TCRdb's table has in-frame clones only and misses some. The sample has about 46,000 clones, about 78% seen once; the top ten hold roughly 22%. Relapse after autologous stem cell transplantation occurred in every patient, and brentuximab vedotin exposure varied. The clonotype was recovered from a human donor with classical Hodgkin lymphoma. The sequencing here drew on peripheral blood mononuclear cells (PBMCs), taken before the second cycle of nivolumab. This sequence joins TRBV9 and TRBJ2-7, with D perhaps matching TRBD2 (6 bases). CDR3 region: CASSQAGRPGEQYF. The CDR3 DNA sequence: TGTGCCAGCAGCCAGGCGGGGCGGCCCGGGGAGCAGTACTTC.